This TCR beta chain emerged from a study of CD8+ T cells in alopecia areata. Treatment denoted: oral pan-JAK inhibitor, 5-10 mg twice daily. Germline values: CDR1 SGDLS, CDR2 YYNGEE. The CDR3 spans 13 residues. Trimming removed 4 bases at V and 2 bases at J, with 10 bases between. Reverse transcribed after extraction, RNA yielded cDNA as the sequencing template. Produced via immunoSEQ multiplex PCR; TCRdb's table is partial and in-frame only. This repertoire shows around 100,000 clones, 86% found once; its top ten account for over 8.5%. The receptor's source is a human donor with alopecia areata. This chain uses TRBV9 with TRBJ2-7; D is ambiguous. This specimen consisted of CD8+ T cells sorted from blood, obtained around week 34, from a patient treated with tofacitinib. CDR3 region: CASSSDGTYEQYF. CDR3 bases: TGTGCCAGCAGCTCGGACGGTACCTACGAGCAGTACTTC.